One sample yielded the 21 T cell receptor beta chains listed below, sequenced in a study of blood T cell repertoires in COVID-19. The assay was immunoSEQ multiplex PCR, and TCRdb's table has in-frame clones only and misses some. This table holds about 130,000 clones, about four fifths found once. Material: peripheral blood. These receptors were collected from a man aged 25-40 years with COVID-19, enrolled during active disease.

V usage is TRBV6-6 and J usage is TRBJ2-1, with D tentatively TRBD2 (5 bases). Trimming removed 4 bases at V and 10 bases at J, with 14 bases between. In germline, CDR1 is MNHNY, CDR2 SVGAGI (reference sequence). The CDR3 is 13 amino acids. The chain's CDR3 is CASSSRGYVEQFF. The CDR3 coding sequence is TGTGCCAGCAGTTCTCGGGGTTATGTGGAGCAGTTCTTC.

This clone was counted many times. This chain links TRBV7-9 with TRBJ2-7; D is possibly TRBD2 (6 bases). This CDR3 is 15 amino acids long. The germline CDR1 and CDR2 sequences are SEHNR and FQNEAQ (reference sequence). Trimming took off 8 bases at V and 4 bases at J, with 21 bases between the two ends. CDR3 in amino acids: CASVRWRGTSYEQYF. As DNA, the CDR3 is TGTGCCAGCGTGAGGTGGAGGGGTACAAGTTACGAGCAGTACTTC.

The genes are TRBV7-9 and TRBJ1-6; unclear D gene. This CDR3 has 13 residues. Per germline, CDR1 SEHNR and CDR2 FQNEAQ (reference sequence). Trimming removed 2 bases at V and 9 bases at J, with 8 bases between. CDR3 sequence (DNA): TGTGCCAGCAGCTTATCAGAGGGTTCACCCCTCCACTTT. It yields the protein CASSLSEGSPLHF.

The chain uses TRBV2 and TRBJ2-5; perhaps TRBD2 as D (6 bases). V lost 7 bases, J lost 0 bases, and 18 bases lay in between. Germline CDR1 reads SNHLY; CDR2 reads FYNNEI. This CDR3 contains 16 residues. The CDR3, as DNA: TGTGCCAGCACATTCGGTGGGAGCGGGTACCAAGAGACCCAGTACTTC. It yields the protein CASTFGGSGYQETQYF.

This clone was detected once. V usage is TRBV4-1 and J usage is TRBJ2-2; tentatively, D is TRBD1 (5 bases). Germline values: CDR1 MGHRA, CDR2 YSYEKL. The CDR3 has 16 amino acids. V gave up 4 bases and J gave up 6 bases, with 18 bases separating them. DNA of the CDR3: TGCGCCAGCAGCCGCCTCTTGACAGAAGCCGCCGGGGAGCTGTTTTTT. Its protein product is CASSRLLTEAAGELFF.

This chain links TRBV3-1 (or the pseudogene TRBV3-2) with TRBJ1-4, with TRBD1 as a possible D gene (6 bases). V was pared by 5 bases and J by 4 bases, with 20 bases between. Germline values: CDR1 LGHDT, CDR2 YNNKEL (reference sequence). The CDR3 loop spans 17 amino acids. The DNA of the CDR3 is TGTGCCAGCAGCACAGGACCCCACAGGGACCGTAATGAAAAACTGTTTTTT. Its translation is CASSTGPHRDRNEKLFF.

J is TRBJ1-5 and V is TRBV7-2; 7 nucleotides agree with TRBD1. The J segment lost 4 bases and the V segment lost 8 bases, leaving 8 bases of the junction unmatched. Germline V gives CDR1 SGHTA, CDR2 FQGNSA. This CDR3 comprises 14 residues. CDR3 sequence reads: CASGTGVRNQPQHF. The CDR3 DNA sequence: TGTGCCAGCGGCACAGGGGTCAGGAATCAGCCCCAGCATTTT. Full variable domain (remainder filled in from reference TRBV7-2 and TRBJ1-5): GAGVSQSPSNKVTEKGKDVELRCDPISGHTALYWYRQSLGQGLEFLIYFQGNSAPDKSGLPSDRFSAERTGGSVSTLTIQRTQQEDSAVYLCASGTGVRNQPQHFGDGTRLSIL.

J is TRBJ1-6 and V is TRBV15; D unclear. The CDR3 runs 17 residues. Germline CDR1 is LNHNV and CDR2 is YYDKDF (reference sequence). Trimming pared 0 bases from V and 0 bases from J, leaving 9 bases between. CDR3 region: CATSRDSGSSYNSPLHF. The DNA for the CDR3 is TGTGCCACCAGCAGAGATAGTGGGAGCTCCTATAATTCACCCCTCCACTTT. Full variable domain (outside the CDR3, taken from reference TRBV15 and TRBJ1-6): DAMVIQNPRYQVTQFGKPVTLSCSQTLNHNVMYWYQQKSSQAPKLLFHYYDKDFNNEADTPDNFQSRRPNTSFCFLDIRSPGLGDTAMYLCATSRDSGSSYNSPLHFGNGTRLTVT.

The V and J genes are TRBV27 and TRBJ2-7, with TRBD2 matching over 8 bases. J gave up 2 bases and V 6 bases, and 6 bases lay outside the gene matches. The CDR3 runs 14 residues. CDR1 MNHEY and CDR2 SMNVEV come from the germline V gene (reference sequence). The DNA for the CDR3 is TGTGCCAGCAGCCTTAGCGGGGTCCCCTACGAGCAGTACTTC. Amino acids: CASSLSGVPYEQYF.

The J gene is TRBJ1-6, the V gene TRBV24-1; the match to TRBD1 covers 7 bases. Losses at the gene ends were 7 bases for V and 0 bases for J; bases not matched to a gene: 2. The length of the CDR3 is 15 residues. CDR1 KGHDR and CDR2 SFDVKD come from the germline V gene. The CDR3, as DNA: TGTGCCACCAGCGGGACAGACTCCTATAATTCACCCCTCCACTTT. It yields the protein CATSGTDSYNSPLHF.

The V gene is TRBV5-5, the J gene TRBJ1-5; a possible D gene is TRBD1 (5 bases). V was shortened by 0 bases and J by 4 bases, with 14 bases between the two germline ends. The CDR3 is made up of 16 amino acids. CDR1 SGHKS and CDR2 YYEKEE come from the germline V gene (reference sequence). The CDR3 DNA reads TGTGCCAGCAGCTTGGGGGGACTTCTATTAAATCAGCCCCAGCATTTT. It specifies CASSLGGLLLNQPQHF.

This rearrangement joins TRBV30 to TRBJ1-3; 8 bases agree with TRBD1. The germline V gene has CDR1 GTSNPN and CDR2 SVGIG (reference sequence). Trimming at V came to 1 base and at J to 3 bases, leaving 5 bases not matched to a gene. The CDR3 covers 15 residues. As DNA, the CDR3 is TGTGCCTGGAGTGGACCCGGGACAGGTGGAAACACCATATATTTT. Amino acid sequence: CAWSGPGTGGNTIYF.

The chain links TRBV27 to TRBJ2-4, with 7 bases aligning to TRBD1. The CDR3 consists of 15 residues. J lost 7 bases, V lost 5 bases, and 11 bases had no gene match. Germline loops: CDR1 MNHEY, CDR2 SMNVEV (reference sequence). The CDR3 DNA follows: TGTGCCAGCAGTCCACAACGACAGGGTCCCAACATTCAGTACTTC. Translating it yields CASSPQRQGPNIQYF.

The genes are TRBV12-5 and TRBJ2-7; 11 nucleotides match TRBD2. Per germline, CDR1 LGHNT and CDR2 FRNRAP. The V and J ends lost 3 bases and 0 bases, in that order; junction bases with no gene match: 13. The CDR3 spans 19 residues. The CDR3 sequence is CASGFSRGLAGGSSYEQYF. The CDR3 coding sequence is TGTGCTAGTGGTTTCTCTCGGGGTCTAGCGGGGGGAAGCTCCTACGAGCAGTACTTC. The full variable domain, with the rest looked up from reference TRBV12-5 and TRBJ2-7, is DARVTQTPRHKVTEMGQEVTMRCQPILGHNTVFWYRQTMMQGLELLAYFRNRAPLDDSGMPKDRFSAEMPDATLATLKIQPSEPRDSAVYFCASGFSRGLAGGSSYEQYFGPGTRLTVT.

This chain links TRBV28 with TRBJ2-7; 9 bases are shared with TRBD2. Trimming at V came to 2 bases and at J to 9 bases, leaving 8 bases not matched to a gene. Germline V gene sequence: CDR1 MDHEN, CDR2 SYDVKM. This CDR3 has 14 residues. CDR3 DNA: TGTGCCAGCAGTTTAGTGGGACTAGCATTTGGGCAGTACTTC. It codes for CASSLVGLAFGQYF. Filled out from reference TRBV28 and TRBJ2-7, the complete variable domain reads DVKVTQSSRYLVKRTGEKVFLECVQDMDHENMFWYRQDPGLGLRLIYFSYDVKMKEKGDIPEGYSVSREKKERFSLILESASTNQTSMYLCASSLVGLAFGQYFGPGTRLTVT.

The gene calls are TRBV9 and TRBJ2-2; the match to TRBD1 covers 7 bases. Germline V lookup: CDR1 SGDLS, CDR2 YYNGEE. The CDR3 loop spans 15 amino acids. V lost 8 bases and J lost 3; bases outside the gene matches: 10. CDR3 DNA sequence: TGTGCCAGTACACGAGGGGGCAGGGACACCGGGGAGCTGTTTTTT. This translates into CASTRGGRDTGELFF.

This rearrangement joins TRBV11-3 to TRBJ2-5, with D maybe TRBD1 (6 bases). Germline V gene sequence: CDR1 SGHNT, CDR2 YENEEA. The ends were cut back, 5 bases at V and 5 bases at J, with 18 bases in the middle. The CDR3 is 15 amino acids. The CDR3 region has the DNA TGTGCCAGCAGCCCCCGACAGGTCGAGGGGGAGACCCAGTACTTC. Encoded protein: CASSPRQVEGETQYF.

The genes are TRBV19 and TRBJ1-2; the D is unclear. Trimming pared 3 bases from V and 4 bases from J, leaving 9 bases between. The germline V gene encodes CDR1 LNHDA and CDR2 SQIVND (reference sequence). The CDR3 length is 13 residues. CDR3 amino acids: CASSIGPFYGYTF. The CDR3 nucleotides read TGTGCCAGTAGTATCGGTCCCTTCTATGGCTACACCTTC.

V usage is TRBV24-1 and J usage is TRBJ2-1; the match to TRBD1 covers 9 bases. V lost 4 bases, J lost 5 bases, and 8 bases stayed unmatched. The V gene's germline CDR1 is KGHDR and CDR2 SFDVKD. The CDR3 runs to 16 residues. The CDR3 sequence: CATSEFGTGRHNEQFF. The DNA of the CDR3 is TGTGCCACCAGTGAGTTTGGGACAGGGAGACACAATGAGCAGTTCTTC.

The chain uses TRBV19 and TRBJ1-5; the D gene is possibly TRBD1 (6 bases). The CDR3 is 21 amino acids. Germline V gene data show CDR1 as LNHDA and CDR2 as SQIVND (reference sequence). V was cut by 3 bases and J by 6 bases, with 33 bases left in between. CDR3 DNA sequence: TGTGCCAGTAGTATCCAGGAAATTGGACAGTGGGTCAGAGGGGAAGGTCAGCCCCAGCATTTT. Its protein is CASSIQEIGQWVRGEGQPQHF.

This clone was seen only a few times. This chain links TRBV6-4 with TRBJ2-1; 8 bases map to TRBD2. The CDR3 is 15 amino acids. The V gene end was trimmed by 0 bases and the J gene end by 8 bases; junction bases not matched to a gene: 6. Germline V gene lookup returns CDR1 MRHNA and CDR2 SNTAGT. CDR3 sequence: CASSDSSGRGDEQFF. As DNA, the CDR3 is TGTGCCAGCAGTGACTCTAGCGGGCGGGGGGATGAGCAGTTCTTC.